The clone carrying this T cell receptor beta chain appeared many times. The target antigen is unknown. Deletions cut 1 base from V and 3 bases from J, with 13 bases between. The CDR3 loop spans 16 amino acids. Germline loops: CDR1 KGHDR, CDR2 SFDVKD. Time point meaning: sample taken at primary tumor resection. The data are from a study of spatial heterogeneity in lung cancer. Study findings and constraints: Whereas they appeared in blood less at follow-up, ubiquitous expanded tumor TCRs appeared there more at resection.

TCRdb passed the 5' RACE reads through MiXCR, listing each CDR3 protein once. The sample yields about 45,000 distinct CDR3 sequences, over 6.5% seen once. Sequences were derived from PBMCs, sampled at surgery. This TCR derives from a female donor with early-stage non-small cell lung cancer. The V gene is TRBV24-1, the J gene TRBJ2-3, with D possibly called TRBD1 or TRBD2 (6 bases each). CDR3 amino acids: CATSDLNGGGTDTQYF. The CDR3 region has the DNA TGTGCCACCAGTGATTTAAACGGAGGGGGTACAGATACGCAGTATTTT.